The rows below give T cell receptor beta chains drawn from one sample of a study of early T cells in non-severe SARS-CoV-2 infection. TCRdb reanalysed the 5' RACE reads using MiXCR and keeps one entry per CDR3 protein. This repertoire shows roughly 31,000 distinct CDR3 sequences, around 4.4% found once; its top ten account for around an eighth. The sequencing input was whole blood. Receptors originate from an adult who was a healthcare worker with PCR-confirmed SARS-CoV-2 infection or an uninfected control (not recorded which). Both conserved end residues are part of each CDR3. Each record gives: J gene, clone size, D gene, V gene, CDR3 protein, CDR3 DNA. A D gene is named only where the DNA matches it firmly. A row's size may be missing; if present it is once, few, many or a size class.

j_gene: TRBJ1-1; abundance: .; d_gene: .; v_gene: TRBV5-1; CDR3aa: CASSFSQGSAMNTEAFF; CDR3nt: TGCGCCAGCAGCTTTAGTCAGGGGAGCGCAATGAACACTGAAGCTTTCTTT
j_gene: TRBJ2-1; abundance: .; d_gene: .; v_gene: TRBV11-2; CDR3aa: CASSPLQGRYNEQFF; CDR3nt: TGTGCCAGCAGCCCACTCCAGGGCAGATACAATGAGCAGTTCTTC
j_gene: TRBJ1-1; abundance: many; d_gene: TRBD1; v_gene: TRBV18; CDR3aa: CASSRTTGDTEAFF; CDR3nt: TGTGCCAGCTCACGAACGACAGGGGACACTGAAGCTTTCTTT
j_gene: TRBJ2-1; abundance: many; d_gene: TRBD1; v_gene: TRBV5-1; CDR3aa: CASSSGTGGPYNEQFF; CDR3nt: TGCGCCAGCAGCTCGGGGACAGGGGGGCCCTACAATGAGCAGTTCTTC
j_gene: TRBJ1-5; abundance: many; d_gene: TRBD1; v_gene: TRBV3-1; CDR3aa: CASNQGVGQPQHF; CDR3nt: TGTGCCAGCAACCAGGGGGTGGGTCAGCCCCAGCATTTT
j_gene: TRBJ2-2; abundance: few; d_gene: .; v_gene: TRBV5-1; CDR3aa: CASSFSGSSPGELFF; CDR3nt: TGCGCCAGCAGCTTCTCCGGGTCAAGTCCCGGGGAGCTGTTTTTT
j_gene: TRBJ1-3; abundance: many; d_gene: .; v_gene: TRBV7-9; CDR3aa: CASRLASGNTIYF; CDR3nt: TGTGCCAGCAGGCTAGCCTCTGGAAACACCATATATTTT
j_gene: TRBJ2-2; abundance: few; d_gene: TRBD2; v_gene: TRBV3-1; CDR3aa: CASSGAGGRAGELFF; CDR3nt: TGTGCCAGCTCGGGTGCGGGAGGTCGCGCCGGGGAGCTGTTTTTT
j_gene: TRBJ1-4; abundance: few; d_gene: .; v_gene: TRBV29-1; CDR3aa: CSVGGSPNEKLFF; CDR3nt: TGCAGCGTTGGAGGGTCACCGAATGAAAAACTGTTTTTT
j_gene: TRBJ2-1; abundance: many; d_gene: TRBD2; v_gene: TRBV10-1; CDR3aa: CASSDLAGGWDEQFF; CDR3nt: TGCGCCAGCAGTGATCTAGCGGGGGGTTGGGATGAGCAGTTCTTC
j_gene: TRBJ1-1; abundance: many; d_gene: TRBD1; v_gene: TRBV20-1; CDR3aa: CSAAATGGGTEAFF; CDR3nt: TGCAGTGCTGCGGCGACAGGGGGAGGTACTGAAGCTTTCTTT
j_gene: TRBJ2-3; abundance: few; d_gene: TRBD2; v_gene: TRBV6-4; CDR3aa: CASSGTSGADTQYF; CDR3nt: TGTGCCAGCAGTGGGACTAGCGGGGCAGATACGCAGTATTTT
j_gene: TRBJ1-4; abundance: many; d_gene: TRBD1; v_gene: TRBV11-2; CDR3aa: CASSSRDRGTEKLFF; CDR3nt: TGTGCCAGCAGCTCCCGGGACAGGGGGACTGAAAAACTGTTTTTT
j_gene: TRBJ2-7; abundance: many; d_gene: .; v_gene: TRBV28; CDR3aa: CASSEPFGDRLYEQYF; CDR3nt: TGTGCCAGCAGTGAACCCTTTGGGGACCGGCTCTACGAGCAGTACTTC
j_gene: TRBJ2-4; abundance: many; d_gene: .; v_gene: TRBV28; CDR3aa: CASSGPAKNIQYF; CDR3nt: TGTGCCAGCTCGGGGCCAGCCAAAAACATTCAGTACTTC
j_gene: TRBJ1-6; abundance: .; d_gene: .; v_gene: TRBV6-6; CDR3aa: CASSYAERNSPLHF; CDR3nt: TGTGCCAGCAGTTACGCAGAAAGGAATTCACCCCTCCACTTT
j_gene: TRBJ1-1; abundance: many; d_gene: .; v_gene: TRBV6-6; CDR3aa: CASSYPDSFTEAFF; CDR3nt: TGTGCCAGCAGTTACCCGGACAGTTTCACTGAAGCTTTCTTT
j_gene: TRBJ2-7; abundance: many; d_gene: .; v_gene: TRBV20-1; CDR3aa: CSARVPGVSYEQYF; CDR3nt: TGCAGTGCTAGAGTCCCTGGTGTATCCTACGAGCAGTACTTC
j_gene: TRBJ2-3; abundance: many; d_gene: .; v_gene: TRBV5-1; CDR3aa: CASRDPHGDTQYF; CDR3nt: TGCGCCAGCCGGGACCCGCATGGAGATACGCAGTATTTT
j_gene: TRBJ1-1; abundance: few; d_gene: TRBD1; v_gene: TRBV4-1; CDR3aa: CASSQVEGAVNTEAFF; CDR3nt: TGCGCCAGCAGCCAAGTAGAGGGGGCGGTGAACACTGAAGCTTTCTTT
j_gene: TRBJ1-6; abundance: many; d_gene: .; v_gene: TRBV20-1; CDR3aa: CSAVPGRVPFGSPLHF; CDR3nt: TGCAGTGCTGTCCCCGGCCGGGTTCCCTTTGGGTCACCCCTCCACTTT
j_gene: TRBJ2-5; abundance: .; d_gene: TRBD2; v_gene: TRBV18; CDR3aa: CASSSRTSGVRKTQYF; CDR3nt: TGTGCCAGCTCGTCACGGACTAGCGGGGTCCGAAAGACCCAGTACTTC
j_gene: TRBJ1-2; abundance: many; d_gene: TRBD1; v_gene: TRBV29-1; CDR3aa: CSALADRGWENYGYTF; CDR3nt: TGCAGCGCCCTTGCGGACAGGGGTTGGGAAAACTATGGCTACACCTTC
j_gene: TRBJ2-7; abundance: many; d_gene: .; v_gene: TRBV29-1; CDR3aa: CSVKSGTTTYEQYF; CDR3nt: TGCAGCGTTAAATCTGGGACAACGACTTACGAGCAGTACTTC
j_gene: TRBJ2-2; abundance: medium-sized; d_gene: .; v_gene: TRBV12-3/TRBV12-4; CDR3aa: CASRLTGELFF; CDR3nt: TGTGCCAGCCGACTCACCGGGGAGCTGTTTTTT
j_gene: TRBJ2-5; abundance: many; d_gene: .; v_gene: TRBV6-5; CDR3aa: CASRSSRHLTKETQYF; CDR3nt: TGTGCCAGCAGGAGTTCTCGCCACCTTACGAAGGAGACCCAGTACTTC
j_gene: TRBJ2-2; abundance: many; d_gene: .; v_gene: TRBV4-1; CDR3aa: CASSQESGLFF; CDR3nt: TGCGCCAGCAGCCAAGAGTCGGGGCTGTTTTTT
j_gene: TRBJ2-1; abundance: .; d_gene: .; v_gene: TRBV11-2; CDR3aa: CASSWLRGRSATEQFF; CDR3nt: TGTGCCAGCAGCTGGCTTAGGGGAAGGAGCGCTACTGAGCAGTTCTTC